This T cell receptor (beta chain) was found in a study of T cell repertoires in cytomegalovirus infection. Study-level background: Public signatures in TCR beta pointed to CMV infection and matching HLA type.

TCRdb ran MiXCR on the reads and lists one entry per CDR3 protein. This sample has 490,000 or so distinct CDR3 sequences; approximately 10% occur once, and the top ten carry around 9.6%. Germline V gene sequence: CDR1 MGHRA, CDR2 YSYEKL. CDR3 length: 15 amino acids. The V end lost 0 bases, the J end lost 9 bases, and 15 bases lay between the germline ends. This clonotype turned up a few times. The chain is built from TRBV4-1 and TRBJ2-1, with D unresolved. The sequencing sample was made of PBMCs. This sequence originates from a human donor in good health (CMV status not recorded). Some clones in this sample may be carry-over from other donors' samples. CDR3 in DNA: TGCGCCAGCAGCCAAGAAGGTGTCGCCCTAGGTGAGCAGTTCTTC. Residues: CASSQEGVALGEQFF.